One sample yielded the 26 T cell receptor beta chains listed below, sequenced in a study of T cell responses to AZD1222 COVID-19 vaccine. Produced via immunoSEQ multiplex PCR; TCRdb's table is partial and in-frame only. This sample has roughly 75,000 clones, with around nine tenths found just once. The sample here was peripheral blood, taken 28 days after the second AZD1222 dose. The source is an adult who received the AZD1222 COVID-19 vaccine.

The rearrangement joins TRBV5-1 to TRBJ1-1; tentatively, D is TRBD1 (6 bases). Germline V gene sequence: CDR1 SGHRS, CDR2 YFSETQ. The CDR3 covers 15 residues. Between the trimmed V and J ends, which lost 0 bases and 1 base, there was a span of 10 bases. The CDR3 protein is CASSLDGQTNTEAFF. The DNA of the CDR3 is TGCGCCAGCAGCTTGGATGGACAGACGAACACTGAAGCTTTCTTT.

The gene calls are TRBV19 and TRBJ2-7, with D hard to call. Trimming removed 8 bases at V and 2 bases at J, with 13 bases between. Germline CDR1 LNHDA, CDR2 SQIVND (reference sequence). The length of the CDR3 is 13 residues. Written as DNA, the CDR3 is TGTGCCAGTTCTCTCCAGAAGGCCTACGAGCAGTACTTC. This translates into CASSLQKAYEQYF.

The CDR3 region has the DNA TGTGCCTGGGCAACAGGGGGTAGCGGCAATCAGCCCCAGCATTTT. This gives the protein CAWATGGSGNQPQHF. This chain connects TRBV30 to TRBJ1-5; 8 bases match TRBD1. The V gene end was trimmed by 5 bases and the J gene end by 2 bases; junction bases not matched to a gene: 8. This CDR3 spans 15 amino acids. CDR1 is GTSNPN, CDR2 SVGIG, per germline (reference sequence).

The chain carries TRBV2 and TRBJ2-3; 10 nucleotides agree with TRBD2. CDR1 is SNHLY, CDR2 FYNNEI, per germline. With V trimmed by 4 bases and J by 4 bases, 8 bases remained unmatched. This CDR3 has 16 residues. CDR3 in amino acids: CASSVASGGIADTQYF. CDR3 in DNA: TGTGCCAGCAGTGTCGCTAGCGGGGGAATAGCAGATACGCAGTATTTT.

The gene calls are TRBV4-2 and TRBJ1-5; D ambiguous. Looked up from germline, CDR1 is LGHNA and CDR2 is YNFKEQ. Between the trimmed V and J ends, which lost 5 bases and 5 bases, there was a span of 10 bases. This CDR3 contains 13 residues. The CDR3 is CASSVGADQPQHF. The CDR3 DNA is TGTGCCAGCAGCGTTGGAGCCGATCAGCCCCAGCATTTT.

The chain employs TRBV2 and TRBJ1-6, with a possible D match to TRBD1 (5 bases). The CDR3 sequence is 13 residues long. The germline V and J ends were trimmed by 3 bases and 5 bases, with 5 bases remaining between them. The V gene's germline CDR1 is SNHLY and CDR2 FYNNEI. The chain's CDR3 is CASSDRDNSPLHF. CDR3 nucleotide sequence: TGTGCCAGCAGTGACAGGGATAATTCACCCCTCCACTTT.

The rearrangement joins TRBV5-1 to TRBJ2-3, with 11 bases identical to TRBD2. CDR1 is SGHRS, CDR2 YFSETQ, per germline. CDR3 length equals 16 residues. J was trimmed by 6 bases and V by 4 bases; bases with no gene match: 10. In DNA, the CDR3 is TGCGCCAGCAGCCCTAGGATAGCGGGGGGGCACGATACGCAGTATTTT. Translated: CASSPRIAGGHDTQYF.

The rearrangement links TRBV6-2 or TRBV6-3 to TRBJ2-3; no firm D call. Germline lookup yields CDR1 MNHEY and CDR2 SVGEGT. Trimming removed 3 bases at V and 5 bases at J, with 12 bases between. The CDR3 loop spans 14 amino acids. The CDR3, as DNA: TGTGCCAGCAGTTATAATCTTCGAGGAGATACGCAGTATTTT. Amino acids: CASSYNLRGDTQYF.

V gene TRBV6-5 combines with J gene TRBJ1-2, with a possible D match to TRBD1 (6 bases). The CDR3 loop spans 14 amino acids. Trimming left V 2 bases short and J 7 bases short, with 14 bases between. The germline V gene encodes CDR1 MNHEY and CDR2 SVGAGI. CDR3 DNA sequence: TGTGCCAGCAGTTACACCCCAGGGGATTCTGGCTACACCTTC. Its protein is CASSYTPGDSGYTF.

The V gene is TRBV10-2, the J gene TRBJ2-7, with no clear D. The CDR3 runs 15 residues. From germline, CDR1 is WSHSY and CDR2 SAAADI. Trimming shortened V by 2 bases and J by 1 base, and 12 bases separated the two germline ends. The CDR3, as DNA: TGCGCCAGCAGTGAGGTTTTGGACGGATCCTACGAGCAGTACTTC. Protein product: CASSEVLDGSYEQYF.

The chain uses TRBV12-3 or TRBV12-4 and TRBJ1-2; D may be TRBD1 (5 bases). The CDR3 sequence is 12 residues long. V shed 3 bases and J shed 5 bases, with 7 bases lying between them. The CDR3 spells CASSFSGYGYTF. CDR3 bases: TGTGCCAGCAGTTTTTCAGGGTATGGCTACACCTTC.

J is TRBJ2-2 and V is TRBV5-1, with D perhaps TRBD1 (6 bases). The CDR3 length is 15 residues. Trimming left V 6 bases short and J 0 bases short, with 12 bases between. CDR1 SGHRS and CDR2 YFSETQ come from the germline V gene. In DNA, the CDR3 is TGCGCCAGCACCAATGACAGGACGAACACCGGGGAGCTGTTTTTT. Translated, it gives CASTNDRTNTGELFF.

The chain employs TRBV5-1 and TRBJ2-3; 11 nucleotides line up with TRBD1. V lost 1 base to trimming and J lost 7 bases; unmatched junction nucleotides: 11. Germline CDR1 is SGHRS and CDR2 is YFSETQ. This CDR3 is built from 17 residues. The CDR3 region is CASSLSGTGGTSYTQYF. Written as DNA, the CDR3 is TGCGCCAGCAGCTTGTCCGGGACAGGGGGGACCTCATATACGCAGTATTTT.

The CDR3: CASSLGGQTGNTIYF. CDR3 bases: TGTGCCAGCAGCCTAGGCGGGCAGACTGGAAACACCATATATTTT. The rearrangement uses TRBV3-1 (or the pseudogene TRBV3-2) and TRBJ1-3; D unclear. V lost 4 bases, J lost 2 bases, and 12 bases lay in between. Per germline, CDR1 LGHDT and CDR2 YNNKEL (reference sequence). The CDR3 totals 15 residues.

The V call is TRBV20-1, the J call TRBJ1-1; D is perhaps TRBD1 (6 bases). Germline CDR1 is DFQATT and CDR2 is SNEGSKA (reference sequence). The ends were cut back, 5 bases at V and 4 bases at J, with 8 bases in the middle. This CDR3 comprises 11 residues. CDR3 in DNA: TGCAGTGCTCTAGGGGGCACTGAAGCTTTCTTT. Residues: CSALGGTEAFF.

The chain has TRBV4-1 and TRBJ2-7; D is ambiguous. The CDR3 is 15 residues long. CDR1 and CDR2 from the germline V gene are MGHRA and YSYEKL. Trimming left V 0 bases short and J 2 bases short, with 11 bases between. CDR3 nucleotide sequence: TGCGCCAGCAGCCAAGACGAGGCCGCTACCTACGAGCAGTACTTC. It specifies CASSQDEAATYEQYF.

This chain links TRBV9 with TRBJ2-1; D unresolved. Between the trimmed V and J ends, which lost 0 bases and 8 bases, there was a span of 9 bases. Per the germline V gene, CDR1 is SGDLS and CDR2 is YYNGEE. CDR3 length: 13 residues. The CDR3 is CASSVGPGDEQFF. CDR3 sequence (DNA): TGTGCCAGCAGCGTAGGTCCCGGCGATGAGCAGTTCTTC.

The chain recombines TRBV2 with TRBJ1-5, with 11 bases identical to TRBD1. Looked up from germline, CDR1 is SNHLY and CDR2 is FYNNEI. There are 14 residues in the CDR3. Germline trimming cut 6 bases from V and 4 bases from J; bases unmatched to any gene: 2. The CDR3 sequence: CASSRDRGNQPQHF. The DNA for the CDR3 is TGTGCCAGCAGCCGGGACAGGGGGAATCAGCCCCAGCATTTT.

The rearrangement uses TRBV15 and TRBJ2-1; possible D gene TRBD1, 6 bases. Germline CDR1 LNHNV, CDR2 YYDKDF (reference sequence). Trimming left V 11 bases short and J 1 base short, with 18 bases between. CDR3 length: 15 residues. The CDR3 here is CASSRSRGSYNEQFF. The CDR3 DNA sequence: TGTGCCTCTTCTCGTTCAAGGGGGTCCTACAATGAGCAGTTCTTC.

CDR3 amino acids: CASRMNTGELFF. For the CDR3, the DNA is TGTGCCAGCAGGATGAACACCGGGGAGCTGTTTTTT. The chain joins TRBV11-2 to TRBJ2-2; the D is unclear. Germline V gene sequence: CDR1 SGHAT, CDR2 FQNNGV. Trimming shortened V by 6 bases and J by 1 base, and 3 bases separated the two germline ends. This CDR3 has 12 amino acids.

In its sample, this clone was seen once. This chain uses TRBV12-3 or TRBV12-4 with TRBJ2-5, with D unresolved. The CDR3 contains 12 residues. The germline V and J ends were trimmed by 6 bases and 5 bases, with 10 bases remaining between them. The CDR3 region has the DNA TGTGCCAGCAGCGAGAATGACGAGACCCAGTACTTC. It translates to CASSENDETQYF.

The chain uses TRBV5-4 and TRBJ1-1; 7 bases match TRBD1. Germline-derived CDR1 and CDR2 are SGHNT and YYREEE (reference sequence). Trimming removed 0 bases from V and 6 bases from J; junction bases left unmatched: 5. The CDR3 is made up of 14 amino acids. CDR3 in DNA: TGTGCCAGCAGCTTGGAAGGGGGCGCCGCTGAAGCTTTCTTT. It specifies CASSLEGGAAEAFF.

The chain joins TRBV5-1 to TRBJ1-1; D unresolved. The ends were cut back, 0 bases at V and 0 bases at J, with 12 bases in the middle. The length of the CDR3 is 16 residues. Germline-derived CDR1 and CDR2 are SGHRS and YFSETQ. The CDR3 spells CASSLVPGSMNTEAFF. DNA of the CDR3: TGCGCCAGCAGCTTGGTCCCCGGCAGTATGAACACTGAAGCTTTCTTT.

This sequence joins TRBV7-8 and TRBJ2-1, with 10 bases lining up with TRBD2. J was trimmed by 2 bases and V by 0 bases; bases with no gene match: 1. Germline loops: CDR1 SGHVS, CDR2 FQNEAQ. The CDR3 sequence is 16 residues long. The CDR3 reads CASSLASGGTYNEQFF. For the CDR3, the DNA is TGTGCCAGCAGCTTAGCTAGCGGGGGGACCTACAATGAGCAGTTCTTC. The variable domain in full, completed from reference TRBV7-8 and TRBJ2-1, reads GAGVSQSPRYKVAKRGQDVALRCDPISGHVSLFWYQQALGQGPEFLTYFQNEAQLDKSGLPSDRFFAERPEGSVSTLKIQRTQQEDSAVYLCASSLASGGTYNEQFFGPGTRLTVL.

The chain links TRBV6-5 to TRBJ1-2; D is ambiguous. The V and J ends lost 6 bases and 2 bases respectively, with 7 bases between them. The CDR3 runs to 12 residues. The germline V gene has CDR1 MNHEY and CDR2 SVGAGI. This CDR3 reads CASRDPNYGYTF. CDR3 nucleotides: TGTGCCAGCAGGGATCCAAACTATGGCTACACCTTC.

The V gene is TRBV7-2, the J gene TRBJ2-1; TRBD2 might be the D (6 bases). Trimming left V 5 bases short and J 4 bases short, with 9 bases between. The CDR3 spans 13 residues. Germline lookup yields CDR1 SGHTA and CDR2 FQGNSA. CDR3 loop: CASSPGVYNEQFF. The CDR3 coding sequence is TGTGCCAGCAGCCCGGGGGTATACAATGAGCAGTTCTTC.